This record covers a single TCR beta chain. No antigen is known for it. No much larger clonotype is one base removed from it; base qualities were not supplied. This sample is drawn from a study of T and B cells in COVID-19 patients (dated by TCRdb to 2020 to 2021). About the investigation overall: In this study, adaptive immunity was profiled in COVID-19 patients who either had active infection or had recovered, using TRB and IGH repertoire sequencing of peripheral blood. A recovered cohort was made up of 15 to 19 patients contributing 20 to 25 samples, mostly after mild to moderate COVID-19 managed as outpatients. Median age was about 34 years in the recovered cohort versus about 63 years in the active-infection cohort. Critical illness requiring mechanical ventilation or ECMO was present in most of the 20 patients in the active-infection cohort. Comorbidities linked to unfavorable COVID-19 outcome were present in about 90% of the roughly 20 patients in the active-infection cohort. Over 8 million TCR sequences were analysed from a TCR and BCR sequence repository that comprised 37 patients and 65 or so time points. Because samples were available both during active disease and after recovery, a couple of patients were counted in both the recovered and the active cohorts. For the repertoire analyses, the comparison was an age-matched reference group of roughly 40 healthy donors who were negative for COVID-19 antibodies. Up to 9 follow-up blood samples were collected per patient, with some samples spanning different disease stages in the same individual.

The CDR3 numbers 16 residues from cysteine through phenylalanine. Just the 48-base CDR3 DNA is kept, in frame starting at base 1. For CDR1 and CDR2, the germline V gene lists KGHDR and SFDVKD. Trimming accounts for 4 bases at V and 8 bases at J, while the number of junction bases matched to no gene is 13. Genomic DNA extracted from blood was used in amounts of roughly 220-500 ng for amplification of TRB repertoires. The sample was run on an Illumina MiSeq. Multiplex PCR with BIOMED2 TRB-A/B primer pools was used to amplify TRB rearrangements. Illumina-compatible adapters and 7-nucleotide sample barcodes were added to the amplicons in two consecutive PCRs. All library PCRs used Phusion HS II polymerase. Amplicons were purified from gel with the NucleoSpin Gel and PCR Clean-up kit, quantified on Qubit, and pooled at 3 to 5 nM. Amplicon pool quality was checked on an Agilent 2100 Bioanalyzer before Illumina next-generation sequencing. Concerning the study's data processing: MiXCR 3.0.8 with the default MiXCR reference library was used to annotate TRB rearrangements. Non-productive reads and sequences with fewer than 2 reads were removed, and each unique CDR3 nucleotide sequence was counted as one clone. R 3.5.1 was used to calculate clonality, diversity, richness and V-J gene usage. GLIPH2 was used for TCR clustering by CDR3 similarity, and generation probabilities were calculated by OLGA. Only GLIPH2 clusters containing at least four unique TCR clonotypes present in at least three individuals were kept. The public reads were run again by TCRdb, first through fastp at Q25 and then through MiXCR, and only productive beta chains were kept. Rows are combined by CDR3 protein, so each entry shows the most common genes and DNA. TCRdb, rather than the study authors, made the V and J calls. This sample has approximately 8,300 distinct CDR3 sequences in its table, and about 36% of those were observed once. About 50% of the sample comes from the top ten.

Broader findings and caveats from the paper: TRBV/TRBJ gene usage was reported as strongly skewed in patients with COVID-19. Few blood samples were available from mildly ill patients while symptoms were present or from severe cases at early time points. Specific T cell subsets (CD4+/Treg/CD8+) and sorted SARS-CoV-2-responsive or tetramer+ T cells had not yet been sequenced, and these experiments were ongoing. The size of the cohort was considered insufficient for assessing HLA contributions to COVID-19 susceptibility or severity. In active COVID-19, TRB repertoires were highly clonal, while at recovery, diversity and richness increased above the levels seen in healthy donors. A total of 2,000 to 3,000 exclusive TCR clusters, including approximately 33 low-pGen clusters, were found in the recovered cohort. The reported TCR clusters were stated to require prospective validation before clinical use.

The receptor comes from a human donor with active COVID-19. The chain is assembled from TRBV24-1 and TRBJ2-3, with 8 junctional bases fitting TRBD2. Sequenced input: blood. The nucleotides read TGTGCCACCAGTGAACAAGCGGGAGTTCTAGGTGGTACGCAGTATTTT. Its amino acids are CATSEQAGVLGGTQYF.